Following are 9 T cell receptor beta chains from one sample sequenced in a study of cytomegalovirus exposure and HLA in healthy donors. The method was immunoSEQ multiplex PCR; TCRdb's version includes in-frame clones alone and lacks a portion of them. Among approximately 170,000 clones listed, 80% to 85% were seen once. Sequenced sample: PBMCs. These receptors all come from a young man in good health and CMV-seropositive.

J is TRBJ1-2 and V is TRBV10-3, with 10 nucleotides matching TRBD1. The CDR3 length is 14 residues. Per germline, CDR1 ENHRY and CDR2 SYGVKD. Losses at the gene ends were 6 bases for V and 6 bases for J; bases not matched to a gene: 7. Here the CDR3 DNA reads TGTGCCATCAGGAGCGACAGGGGGCCGGATGGCTACACCTTC. Translating it yields CAIRSDRGPDGYTF.

The chain combines TRBV18 with TRBJ2-7; TRBD1 might be the D (6 bases). The V end lost 5 bases, the J end lost 3 bases, and 11 bases lay between the germline ends. Germline loops: CDR1 KGHSH, CDR2 LQKENI. There are 13 residues in the CDR3. CDR3 coding DNA: TGTGCCAGCTCATTGGGACATAACTACGAGCAGTACTTC. Encoded protein: CASSLGHNYEQYF.

The chain carries TRBV13 and TRBJ2-7; 8 nucleotides match TRBD1. Germline CDR1 reads PRHDT; CDR2 reads FYEKMQ (reference sequence). CDR3 size: 13 residues. V was clipped by 7 bases and J by 2 bases; unmatched bases: 4. The CDR3: CASTGQGTYEQYF. The CDR3 coding sequence is TGTGCCAGCACCGGACAGGGAACCTACGAGCAGTACTTC.

This clone appeared once. This chain joins TRBV7-6 and TRBJ2-4, with 9 bases lining up with TRBD1. Germline values: CDR1 SGHVS, CDR2 FNYEAQ. Trimming cost V 1 base and J 1 base; bases outside gene matches: 8. CDR3 length: 18 amino acids. The CDR3 sequence is CASSLGPGTGRAKNIQYF. The DNA of the CDR3 is TGTGCCAGCAGCTTAGGCCCCGGGACAGGGAGGGCCAAAAACATTCAGTACTTC.

This clone appeared a single time. The final CDR3 position lacks the conserved phenylalanine or tryptophan, pointing to a likely read error. Because the CDR3's place on the DNA is in doubt, the DNA is left out and the CDR3 is given as listed by TCRdb. This chain uses TRBV5-8 with TRBJ1-1; no DNA check was done on the table's D call, TRBD1. The length of the CDR3 is 12 amino acids, counting both ends. Looked up from germline, CDR1 is SGHTS and CDR2 is YDEGEE. The CDR3 sequence: CASSLAGTEFPG.

This rearrangement joins TRBV18 to TRBJ1-2, with TRBD1 as a possible D gene (5 bases). V was trimmed by 4 bases and J by 8 bases, leaving 23 bases between them. Germline V gene sequence: CDR1 KGHSH, CDR2 LQKENI. The CDR3 length is 16 residues. CDR3 in amino acids: CASSQLQEGLYRGYTF. The DNA of the CDR3 is TGTGCCAGCTCACAACTCCAGGAGGGACTTTACAGAGGCTACACCTTC.

This clone was counted a few times. The genes are TRBV30 and TRBJ1-2; D call uncertain. The CDR3 contains 13 residues. V gave up 0 bases and J gave up 5 bases, with 10 bases separating them. The germline CDR1 and CDR2 sequences are GTSNPN and SVGIG (reference sequence). This CDR3 reads CAWSVRGGYGYTF. CDR3 DNA sequence: TGTGCCTGGAGTGTACGGGGAGGTTATGGCTACACCTTC.

The chain carries TRBV25-1 and TRBJ2-1; 8 bases map to TRBD2. The CDR3 is 17 amino acids. The V segment lost 6 bases and the J segment 4 bases; nucleotides outside the gene matches: 14. The V gene's germline CDR1 is MGHDK and CDR2 SYGVNS. CDR3 sequence: CASSASGGSGSYNEQFF. The CDR3 nucleotides read TGTGCCAGCAGCGCCTCGGGAGGGAGCGGGAGTTACAATGAGCAGTTCTTC.

The chain carries TRBV5-1 and TRBJ1-1; D remains ambiguous. This CDR3 contains 13 residues. V was shortened by 5 bases and J by 0 bases, with 8 bases between the two germline ends. Germline lookup yields CDR1 SGHRS and CDR2 YFSETQ. This chain's CDR3 is CASRAVVNTEAFF. CDR3 DNA: TGCGCCAGCAGGGCTGTGGTGAACACTGAAGCTTTCTTT.